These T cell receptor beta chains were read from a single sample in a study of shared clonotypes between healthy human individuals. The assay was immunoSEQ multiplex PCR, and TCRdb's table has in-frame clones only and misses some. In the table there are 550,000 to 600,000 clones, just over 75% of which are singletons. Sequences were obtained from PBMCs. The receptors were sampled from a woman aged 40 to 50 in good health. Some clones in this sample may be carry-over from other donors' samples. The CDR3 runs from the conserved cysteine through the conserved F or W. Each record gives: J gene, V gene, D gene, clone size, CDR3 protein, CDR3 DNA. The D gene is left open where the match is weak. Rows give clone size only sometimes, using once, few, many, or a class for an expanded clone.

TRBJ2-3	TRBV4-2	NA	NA	CASSQAKGDTDTQYF	TGTGCCAGCAGCCAAGCAAAGGGAGATACAGATACGCAGTATTTT
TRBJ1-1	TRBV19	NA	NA	CASSNWDWMNTEAFF	TGTGCCAGTAGTAACTGGGATTGGATGAACACTGAAGCTTTCTTT
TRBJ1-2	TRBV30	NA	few	CACTVGQSNYGYTF	TGTGCCTGCACTGTGGGTCAGTCCAACTATGGCTACACCTTC
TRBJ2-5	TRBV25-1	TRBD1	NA	CASSEGQEVETQYF	TGTGCCAGCAGTGAGGGACAGGAGGTAGAGACCCAGTACTTC
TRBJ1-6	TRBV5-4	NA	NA	CASSFVRDPNSPLHF	TGTGCCAGCAGCTTCGTCAGGGACCCTAATTCACCCCTCCACTTT
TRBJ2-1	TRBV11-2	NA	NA	CASSPGLYNEQFF	TGTGCCAGCAGCCCAGGACTCTACAATGAGCAGTTCTTC
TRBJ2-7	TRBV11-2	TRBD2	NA	CASSLELLAGVLGVYEQYF	TGTGCCAGCAGCTTAGAATTACTAGCGGGAGTTTTGGGTGTTTACGAGCAGTACTTC
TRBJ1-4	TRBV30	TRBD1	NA	CACGGPGMGQNEKLFF	TGTGCCTGCGGTGGGCCCGGGATGGGACAGAATGAAAAACTGTTTTTT
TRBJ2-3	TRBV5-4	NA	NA	CASSPINRDLGTDTQYF	TGTGCCAGCAGCCCGATCAACCGGGACCTAGGCACAGATACGCAGTATTTT
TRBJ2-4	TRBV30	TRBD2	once	CAWSVTSGDSNLAKNIQYF	TGTGCCTGGAGTGTAACTAGCGGGGATTCCAATCTAGCCAAAAACATTCAGTACTTC
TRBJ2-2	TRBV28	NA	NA	CAEGSNTGELFF	TGTGCCGAGGGGAGTAACACCGGGGAGCTGTTTTTT
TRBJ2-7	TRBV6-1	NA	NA	CASRGGLAPYEQYF	TGTGCCAGCAGGGGGGGTCTAGCGCCTTACGAGCAGTACTTC
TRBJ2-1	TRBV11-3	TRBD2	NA	CASSFRGGGEQFF	TGTGCCAGCAGCTTCCGCGGGGGGGGTGAGCAGTTCTTC
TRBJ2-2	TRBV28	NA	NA	CASIQGSTGELFF	TGTGCCAGCATTCAGGGGTCCACCGGGGAGCTGTTTTTT
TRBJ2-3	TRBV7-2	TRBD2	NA	CASSPAGRGRGTDTQYF	TGTGCCAGCAGCCCAGCCGGACGCGGGAGGGGCACAGATACGCAGTATTTT
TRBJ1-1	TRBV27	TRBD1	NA	CASSPRDRGRGNTEAFF	TGTGCCAGCAGTCCCCGGGACAGGGGGCGGGGGAACACTGAAGCTTTCTTT
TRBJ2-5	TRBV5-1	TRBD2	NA	CASSPSGSLETQYF	TGCGCCAGCAGCCCCAGCGGGAGTCTAGAGACCCAGTACTTC
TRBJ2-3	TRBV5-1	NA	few	CASSPRDADTQYF	TGCGCCAGCAGCCCTCGGGACGCAGATACGCAGTATTTT
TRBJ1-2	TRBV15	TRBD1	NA	CATSRVGQGQGYTF	TGTGCCACCAGCAGAGTGGGACAGGGTCAAGGCTACACCTTC
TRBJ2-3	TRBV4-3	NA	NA	CASSQGTSTDTQYF	TGCGCCAGCAGCCAAGGGACTAGCACAGATACGCAGTATTTT
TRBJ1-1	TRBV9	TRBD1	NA	CASSETGGLLNTEAFF	TGTGCCAGCAGCGAGACAGGGGGCCTCCTGAACACTGAAGCTTTCTTT
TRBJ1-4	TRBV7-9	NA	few	CASSPTNEKLFF	TGTGCCAGCAGCCCTACTAATGAAAAACTGTTTTTT
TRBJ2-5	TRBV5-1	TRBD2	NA	CASSLVLAGGQETQYF	TGCGCCAGCAGCTTGGTACTAGCGGGAGGGCAAGAGACCCAGTACTTC
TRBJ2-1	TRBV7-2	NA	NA	CASSLGLAAPYNEQFF	TGTGCCAGCAGCTTAGGGTTAGCGGCCCCATACAATGAGCAGTTCTTC
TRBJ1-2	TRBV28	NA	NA	CASSSPSSYGYTF	TGTGCCAGCAGTTCCCCATCTTCCTATGGCTACACCTTC
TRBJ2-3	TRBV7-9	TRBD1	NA	CASKGTGSLADTQYF	TGTGCCAGCAAGGGGACAGGGAGTTTAGCGGATACGCAGTATTTT
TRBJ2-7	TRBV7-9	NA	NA	CASSTGATYEQYF	TGTGCCAGCAGCACCGGGGCCACCTACGAGCAGTACTTC
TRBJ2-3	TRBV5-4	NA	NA	CVSPARDTDTQYF	TGTGTCTCGCCGGCCCGGGACACAGATACGCAGTATTTT
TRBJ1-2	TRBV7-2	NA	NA	CASSLVVREEHGYTF	TGTGCCAGCAGCTTAGTTGTACGGGAGGAACATGGCTACACCTTC
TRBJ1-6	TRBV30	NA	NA	CAWSAEDYNSPLHF	TGTGCCTGGAGTGCGGAAGATTATAATTCACCCCTCCACTTT
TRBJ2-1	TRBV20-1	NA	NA	CSARENEQFF	TGCAGTGCTAGGGAAAATGAGCAGTTCTTC
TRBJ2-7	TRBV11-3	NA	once	CASSPGRDFAEQYF	TGTGCCAGCAGCCCAGGCCGGGACTTCGCCGAGCAGTACTTC
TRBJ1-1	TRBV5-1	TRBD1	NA	CASSSFGTGAEAFF	TGCGCCAGCAGCTCCTTCGGGACAGGGGCTGAAGCTTTCTTT
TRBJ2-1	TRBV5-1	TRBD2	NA	CASTQLLAGGLSTYNEQFF	TGCGCCAGCACCCAATTACTAGCGGGGGGGCTTTCGACCTACAATGAGCAGTTCTTC
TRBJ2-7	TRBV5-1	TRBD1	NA	CASSLEWTGEDEQYF	TGCGCCAGCAGCTTGGAGTGGACAGGGGAGGACGAGCAGTACTTC
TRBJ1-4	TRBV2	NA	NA	CASSALRVNEKLFF	TGTGCCAGCAGTGCCTTACGGGTTAATGAAAAACTGTTTTTT
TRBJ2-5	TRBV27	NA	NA	CASSGGTDKETQYF	TGTGCCAGCAGTGGCGGGACTGACAAAGAGACCCAGTACTTC
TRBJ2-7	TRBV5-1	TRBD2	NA	CASSLVLAGSSYEQYF	TGCGCCAGCAGCTTGGTTCTAGCGGGAAGCTCCTACGAGCAGTACTTC
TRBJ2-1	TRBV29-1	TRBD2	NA	CSVVLAEISYNEQFF	TGCAGCGTTGTGCTAGCGGAGATTTCCTACAATGAGCAGTTCTTC
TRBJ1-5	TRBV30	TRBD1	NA	CAWSPGQGSDQPQHF	TGTGCCTGGAGCCCAGGACAGGGGAGCGATCAGCCCCAGCATTTT
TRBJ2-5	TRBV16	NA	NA	CASSQLGEETQYF	TGTGCCAGCAGCCAACTGGGGGAAGAGACCCAGTACTTC
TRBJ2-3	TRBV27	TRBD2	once	CASSLSGLAVTSTDTQYF	TGTGCCAGCAGTTTATCGGGACTAGCGGTCACTAGCACAGATACGCAGTATTTT